The 24 T cell receptor beta chains given below trace back to one sample, sequenced in a study of tumor-infiltrating lymphocytes in localized non-small cell lung cancer. Sequenced by immunoSEQ multiplex PCR; TCRdb stores in-frame clones only, minus some. The sample records roughly 7,000 clones, about 80% being singletons. The material sequenced was uninvolved lung tissue not adjacent to the tumor. These receptors were collected from a human donor with non-small cell lung cancer.

The chain employs TRBV29-1 and TRBJ1-4, with 9 bases identical to TRBD1. This CDR3 is built from 15 residues. Losses at the gene ends were 0 bases for V and 8 bases for J; bases not matched to a gene: 7. Germline assignment: CDR1 SQVTM and CDR2 ANQGSEA. Written as DNA, the CDR3 is TGCAGCGTTGAAGATCTGGGACAGGGAAGCGAAAAACTGTTTTTT. Its protein is CSVEDLGQGSEKLFF.

V is TRBV6-6 and J is TRBJ2-7, with D possibly matching TRBD2 (6 bases). The CDR3 spans 13 residues. V lost 5 bases, J lost 2 bases, and 10 bases lay in between. Germline-derived CDR1 and CDR2 are MNHNY and SVGAGI (reference sequence). CDR3 loop: CASSHGGTYEQYF. CDR3 coding DNA: TGTGCCAGCAGTCACGGCGGGACCTACGAGCAGTACTTC.

The V gene is TRBV25-1, the J gene TRBJ1-6; unclear D gene. Germline CDR1 is MGHDK and CDR2 is SYGVNS. V shed 3 bases and J shed 9 bases, with 15 bases lying between them. The CDR3 has 15 residues. The CDR3 DNA reads TGTGCCAGCAGTGATCAATCGATTAGGAGTTCACCCCTCCACTTT. Its translation is CASSDQSIRSSPLHF. Filled out from reference TRBV25-1 and TRBJ1-6, the complete variable domain reads EADIYQTPRYLVIGTGKKITLECSQTMGHDKMYWYQQDPGMELHLIHYSYGVNSTEKGDLSSESTVSRIRTEHFPLTLESARPSHTSQYLCASSDQSIRSSPLHFGNGTRLTVT.

This chain uses TRBV5-1 with TRBJ2-1; possible D gene TRBD1, 6 bases. V gave up 0 bases and J gave up 4 bases, with 11 bases separating them. This CDR3 contains 15 residues. Germline loops: CDR1 SGHRS, CDR2 YFSETQ. The CDR3 loop is CASSLAGGAYNEQFF. The CDR3 coding sequence is TGCGCCAGCAGCTTGGCTGGGGGCGCTTACAATGAGCAGTTCTTC.

The CDR3 DNA reads TGTGCCAGTAGTCCGTCCGGTGGGAAGGGGGGGCACAATGAGCAGTTCTTC. This encodes CASSPSGGKGGHNEQFF. This sequence joins TRBV19 and TRBJ2-1, with D possibly being TRBD2 (7 bases). Trimming took off 5 bases at V and 5 bases at J, with 22 bases between the two ends. CDR1 LNHDA and CDR2 SQIVND come from the germline V gene (reference sequence). The CDR3 covers 17 residues.

The rearrangement links TRBV4-1 to TRBJ2-3; possible D gene TRBD2, 6 bases. Trimming left V 1 base short and J 2 bases short, with 10 bases between. CDR1 is MGHRA, CDR2 YSYEKL, per germline. This CDR3 region has 15 residues. Written as DNA, the CDR3 is TGCGCCAGCAGCCAAGCGGCGGGGATCACAGATACGCAGTATTTT. Its translation is CASSQAAGITDTQYF.

This sequence joins TRBV7-3 and TRBJ2-1, with a weak D call TRBD1 (6 bases). The CDR3 spans 15 residues. V was clipped by 5 bases and J by 2 bases, with 13 bases between them. Looked up from germline, CDR1 is SGHTA and CDR2 is FQGTGA. This chain's CDR3 is CASSITGTTYNEQFF. The CDR3 DNA is TGTGCCAGCAGCATCACCGGGACAACCTACAATGAGCAGTTCTTC.

This chain joins TRBV7-6 and TRBJ2-3; D is tentatively TRBD1 or TRBD2 (6 bases each). Germline V CDR1 and CDR2: SGHVS, FNYEAQ. Trimming took 9 bases from V and 1 from J, leaving 11 bases between them. CDR3 length: 13 residues. The CDR3 DNA is TGTGCCAGTCTTAGGGGGGGCACAGATACGCAGTATTTT. It specifies CASLRGGTDTQYF.

This chain's CDR3 is CASIGLAGGESYNEQFF. The DNA for the CDR3 is TGTGCCAGTATCGGACTAGCGGGGGGGGAATCCTACAATGAGCAGTTCTTC. The genes are TRBV19 and TRBJ2-1; TRBD2 agrees at 15 bases. Germline CDR1 reads LNHDA; CDR2 reads SQIVND (reference sequence). The J segment lost 1 base and the V segment lost 7 bases, leaving 5 bases of the junction unmatched. The CDR3 contains 17 residues. Filled out from reference TRBV19 and TRBJ2-1, the complete variable domain reads DGGITQSPKYLFRKEGQNVTLSCEQNLNHDAMYWYRQDPGQGLRLIYYSQIVNDFQKGDIAEGYSVSREKKESFPLTVTSAQKNPTAFYLCASIGLAGGESYNEQFFGPGTRLTVL.

The gene calls are TRBV9 and TRBJ1-1; possibly TRBD1 for D (6 bases). Trimming took off 4 bases at V and 2 bases at J, with 15 bases between the two ends. Germline V lookup: CDR1 SGDLS, CDR2 YYNGEE. This CDR3 has 15 residues. CDR3 sequence (DNA): TGTGCCAGCAGCCCGATGTCAGGGGAAAACACTGAAGCTTTCTTT. Amino acids: CASSPMSGENTEAFF.

This clone is categorized as large. V usage is TRBV27 and J usage is TRBJ1-5; 8 bases align to TRBD1. CDR3 length: 14 amino acids. In germline, CDR1 is MNHEY, CDR2 SMNVEV (reference sequence). The V and J ends lost 6 bases and 7 bases, in that order; junction bases with no gene match: 8. CDR3 coding DNA: TGTGCCAGCAGCGAGAACAGGGGGGCACAGCCCCAGCATTTT. Amino acid sequence: CASSENRGAQPQHF.

The chain is built from TRBV30 and TRBJ2-2, with a possible D match to TRBD2 (6 bases). The CDR3 length is 15 residues. CDR1 is GTSNPN, CDR2 SVGIG, per germline (reference sequence). Deletions cut 0 bases from V and 5 bases from J, with 13 bases between. The CDR3 reads CAWSVRGGRTGELFF. In DNA form, the CDR3 reads TGTGCCTGGAGTGTACGCGGAGGGCGAACCGGGGAGCTGTTTTTT.

V is TRBV5-4 and J is TRBJ2-5, with TRBD1 matching over 8 bases. Trimming removed 0 bases from V and 4 bases from J; junction bases left unmatched: 2. The CDR3 is 14 amino acids. Germline V gene lookup returns CDR1 SGHNT and CDR2 YYREEE (reference sequence). The CDR3 DNA is TGTGCCAGCAGCTTGGGGACAGGGCGAGAGACCCAGTACTTC. Translated, it gives CASSLGTGRETQYF. Looking up the rest from reference TRBV5-4 and TRBJ2-5 gives the full variable domain: ETGVTQSPTHLIKTRGQQVTLRCSSQSGHNTVSWYQQALGQGPQFIFQYYREEENGRGNFPPRFSGLQFPNYSSELNVNALELDDSALYLCASSLGTGRETQYFGPGTRLLVL.

The V call is TRBV30, the J call TRBJ1-2; D is undetermined. V shed 0 bases and J shed 2 bases, with 10 bases lying between them. Germline V lookup: CDR1 GTSNPN, CDR2 SVGIG (reference sequence). This CDR3 contains 14 residues. As DNA, the CDR3 is TGTGCCTGGAGTGTACCGGAAGACAACTATGGCTACACCTTC. Protein sequence: CAWSVPEDNYGYTF.

V and J are TRBV6-4 and TRBJ1-1; unclear D gene. V was cut by 4 bases and J by 1 base, with 7 bases left in between. Germline CDR1 is MRHNA and CDR2 is SNTAGT. CDR3 length: 13 amino acids. The CDR3 bases are TGTGCCAGCAGTGTCGAGGGGAACACTGAAGCTTTCTTT. Translating gives CASSVEGNTEAFF.

This chain links TRBV19 with TRBJ1-3; 7 nucleotides line up with TRBD1. CDR1 is LNHDA, CDR2 SQIVND, per germline (reference sequence). CDR3 size: 15 residues. Unmatched junction bases numbered 9, after V lost 7 bases and J lost 3 bases. In nucleotides, the CDR3 is TGTGCCAGTATTCCCGGACAGGAAATTGGAAACACCATATATTTT. Amino acid sequence: CASIPGQEIGNTIYF.

This clone was seen more than once but under ten times. The rearrangement joins TRBV7-9 to TRBJ1-1; D call uncertain. This CDR3 comprises 13 residues. The germline gives CDR1 SEHNR, CDR2 FQNEAQ (reference sequence). V lost 1 base and J lost 7, with 10 bases in between. For the CDR3, the DNA is TGTGCCAGCAGCTTAGACTGGCCAGATGAAGCTTTCTTT. It yields the protein CASSLDWPDEAFF.

This clone was counted a few times. The chain employs TRBV5-1 and TRBJ2-3, with TRBD2 identical over 7 bases. Looked up from germline, CDR1 is SGHRS and CDR2 is YFSETQ. The CDR3 sequence is 15 residues long. Unmatched junction bases numbered 9, after V lost 4 bases and J lost 4 bases. The CDR3 is CASSRAAGRADTQYF. In nucleotides, the CDR3 is TGCGCCAGCAGCAGGGCAGCGGGGAGGGCAGATACGCAGTATTTT.

The V call is TRBV6-6, the J call TRBJ2-5; 10 bases map to TRBD1. The CDR3 sequence is 14 residues long. Germline-derived CDR1 and CDR2 are MNHNY and SVGAGI (reference sequence). V lost 6 bases, J lost 2 bases, and 3 bases stayed unmatched. The CDR3 bases are TGTGCCAGCAGACAGGACAGGGGGCAAGAGACCCAGTACTTC. The encoded protein is CASRQDRGQETQYF.

The rearrangement uses TRBV5-1 and TRBJ1-2; possible D gene TRBD1, 5 bases. The germline V gene encodes CDR1 SGHRS and CDR2 YFSETQ. The CDR3 is made up of 13 amino acids. V was pared by 0 bases and J by 6 bases, with 9 bases between. The CDR3 nucleotides read TGCGCCAGCAGCTTGGAGGGAGGGGATGGCTACACCTTC. Translation: CASSLEGGDGYTF.

The V and J genes are TRBV7-5 and TRBJ2-3. TRBV7-5 is recorded as a pseudogene. CDR3 size: 16 residues. This CDR3 reads CARSLGGTGNTDTQYF. CDR3 nucleotide sequence: TGTGCCAGAAGCTTAGGTGGGACGGGGAACACAGATACGCAGTATTTT.

In this sample, this clone turned up a few times. The chain combines TRBV14 with TRBJ2-7; tentatively, D is TRBD2 (5 bases). The CDR3 has 12 residues. Looked up from germline, CDR1 is SGHDN and CDR2 is FVKESK. V lost 3 bases and J lost 3, with 6 bases in between. This CDR3 is CASSHGLYEQYF. DNA for the CDR3: TGTGCCAGCAGCCACGGACTCTACGAGCAGTACTTC.

V is TRBV9 and J is TRBJ2-6; 9 bases line up with TRBD1. The CDR3 has 17 residues. Per the germline V gene, CDR1 is SGDLS and CDR2 is YYNGEE. Germline trimming cut 3 bases from V and 3 bases from J; bases unmatched to any gene: 7. The CDR3 sequence: CASSATGGVRGANVLTF. The CDR3 DNA reads TGTGCCAGCAGCGCGACAGGGGGGGTCCGTGGGGCCAACGTCCTGACTTTC.

This rearrangement joins TRBV9 to TRBJ1-3; 7 nucleotides line up with TRBD1. From germline, CDR1 is SGDLS and CDR2 YYNGEE. CDR3 size: 15 residues. V was pared by 0 bases and J by 3 bases, with 3 bases of the junction left unmatched. The CDR3: CASSVDAGGGNTIYF. Written as DNA, the CDR3 is TGTGCCAGCAGCGTAGATGCAGGGGGTGGAAACACCATATATTTT.